This T cell receptor (beta chain) was profiled in a study of memory CD4+ T cells and cytomegalovirus serostatus. Single viable CD3+CD4+CD8-CD45RO+ cells were sorted as the memory CD4+ T cells. Serum IgG to CMV pp150, pp28, p38 and p52 defined serostatus. Germline values: CDR1 LNHDA, CDR2 SQIVND (reference sequence). The trim removed 5 bases at V and 6 bases at J, leaving 3 bases unmatched. The CDR3 spans 12 residues. Some clones are missing from TCRdb's copy, which holds only in-frame ones; the method was immunoSEQ multiplex PCR. The sample lists around 49,000 clones; under 80% were seen once. This clone was observed a few times.

The gene calls are TRBV19 and TRBJ1-1; 7 nucleotides agree with TRBD1. The clonotype originates from an adult in good health and CMV-seronegative. Source material: memory CD4+ T cells from blood. This chain's CDR3 is CASSLDRAEAFF. For the CDR3, the DNA is TGTGCCAGTAGTCTCGACAGGGCTGAAGCTTTCTTT.